Each of the 26 T cell receptor beta chains below was sequenced from the same sample in a study of radiation and T cells in renal cell carcinoma. Noted time point: baseline pretreatment blood. Sample treatment: 15 Gy SBRT to primary tumor, nephrectomy 4 weeks later. The table came from immunoSEQ multiplex PCR; TCRdb's copy has only in-frame clones and leaves some out. The data hold 150,000 or so clones, with about 85% observed a single time. The specimen comprised blood, sampled from a patient whose treatment included radiotherapy and nephrectomy. The receptors come from a woman in her 70s with renal cell carcinoma.

This chain links TRBV4-3 with TRBJ1-2, with 9 bases fitting TRBD1. The germline V gene encodes CDR1 LGHNA and CDR2 YSLEER. The CDR3 length is 15 residues. Trimming cost V 0 bases and J 6 bases; bases outside gene matches: 5. The CDR3: CASSQDWGQGHGYTF. CDR3 in DNA: TGCGCCAGCAGCCAAGATTGGGGACAGGGTCATGGCTACACCTTC.

The genes are TRBV6-1 and TRBJ1-4; D possibly corresponds to TRBD1 (6 bases). CDR1 is MNHNS and CDR2 is SASEGT in the germline V gene. Trimming removed 0 bases from V and 8 bases from J, with 13 bases in between. The CDR3 is made up of 15 amino acids. The CDR3 spells CASSEAGRRGEKLFF. The CDR3 DNA reads as TGTGCCAGCAGTGAAGCAGGCAGGAGGGGGGAAAAACTGTTTTTT.

This clone was observed a single time. This sequence joins TRBV5-4 and TRBJ2-5; 12 bases align to TRBD2. CDR3 length equals 18 residues. J lost 0 bases, V lost 4 bases, and 10 bases had no gene match. Germline loops: CDR1 SGHNT, CDR2 YYREEE (reference sequence). In nucleotides, the CDR3 is TGTGCCAGCAGCCCTTTTGGACTAGCGGGGTCTTACCAAGAGACCCAGTACTTC. It yields the protein CASSPFGLAGSYQETQYF.

The V call is TRBV5-1, the J call TRBJ2-5, with 10 bases matching TRBD2. Germline V CDR1 and CDR2: SGHRS, YFSETQ. The trim removed 0 bases at V and 7 bases at J, leaving 9 bases unmatched. This CDR3 is 16 amino acids long. CDR3 bases: TGCGCCAGCAGCTTGGAAGGTTTGGCTAGCGGGGGGACCCAGTACTTC. Translation: CASSLEGLASGGTQYF.

Remarks on this clone: The same CDR3 also results from other DNA sequences found in this sample. J is TRBJ2-2 and V is TRBV7-9; D gene ambiguous. Trimming removed 1 base from V and 3 bases from J, with 6 bases in between. Germline-derived CDR1 and CDR2 are SEHNR and FQNEAQ (reference sequence). The CDR3 runs to 14 residues. CDR3 loop: CASSLGADTGELFF. CDR3 sequence (DNA): TGTGCCAGCAGCTTAGGTGCGGACACCGGGGAGCTGTTTTTT.

The chain has TRBV9 and TRBJ2-7, with D perhaps matching TRBD2 (6 bases). The CDR3 covers 15 residues. V was trimmed by 4 bases and J by 2 bases, leaving 16 bases between them. The germline CDR1 and CDR2 sequences are SGDLS and YYNGEE. The CDR3 bases are TGTGCCAGCAGCCAGGGAGCGGGTCCCACCTACGAGCAGTACTTC. It translates to CASSQGAGPTYEQYF.

J is TRBJ1-2 and V is TRBV27; 7 bases agree with TRBD1. Per the germline V gene, CDR1 is MNHEY and CDR2 is SMNVEV (reference sequence). With 4 bases clipped from V and 7 bases from J, the junction kept 6 bases outside the gene matches. This CDR3 has 13 amino acids. For the CDR3, the DNA is TGTGCCAGCAGTTCTACAGGGGTAACTGGCTACACCTTC. Translation: CASSSTGVTGYTF.

The DNA for the CDR3 is TGTGCCAGCAGAAGACAGGGGATGGGCTCCTACGAGCAGTACTTC. It specifies CASRRQGMGSYEQYF. V is TRBV6-5 and J is TRBJ2-5; 8 bases agree with TRBD1. The J call could be wrong; TRBJ2-7 is a better fit for the DNA end. CDR3 length: 15 amino acids. Germline CDR1 and CDR2: MNHEY and SVGAGI.

This chain joins TRBV19 and TRBJ1-2, with D unclear. Germline V gene lookup returns CDR1 LNHDA and CDR2 SQIVND (reference sequence). This CDR3 comprises 16 residues. V was clipped by 7 bases and J by 3 bases, with 21 bases between them. In DNA form, the CDR3 reads TGTGCCAGTAAGATACAGAGTTTTGGGGAACACTATGGCTACACCTTC. Translated, it gives CASKIQSFGEHYGYTF.

On this clone: This sample also contains other DNA sequences that code for the same CDR3. CDR3 DNA sequence: TGTGCCTGGAACGACAGGTCTGAAGCTTTCTTT. This translates into CAWNDRSEAFF. The chain recombines TRBV30 with TRBJ1-1; D is perhaps TRBD1 (6 bases). CDR3 length: 11 residues. Germline lookup yields CDR1 GTSNPN and CDR2 SVGIG (reference sequence). V was pared by 4 bases and J by 6 bases, with 9 bases between.

This rearrangement joins TRBV7-2 to TRBJ2-2; 11 nucleotides agree with TRBD2. Germline assignment: CDR1 SGHTA and CDR2 FQGNSA. J gave up 1 base and V 5 bases, and 3 bases lay outside the gene matches. The CDR3 consists of 16 residues. CDR3 bases: TGTGCCAGCAGCACAGGACTAGCGGGGAACACCGGGGAGCTGTTTTTT. This encodes CASSTGLAGNTGELFF.

J is TRBJ2-1 and V is TRBV5-4, with 7 bases aligning to TRBD2. V trimming: 0 bases; J trimming: 6 bases; junction bases outside the gene matches: 6. The length of the CDR3 is 15 residues. Germline assignment: CDR1 SGHNT and CDR2 YYREEE (reference sequence). Here the CDR3 DNA reads TGTGCCAGCAGCTTGGCGGGGGGTTTTGGCAATGAGCAGTTCTTC. Its translation is CASSLAGGFGNEQFF.

The J gene is TRBJ2-3, the V gene TRBV9, with a possible D match to TRBD1 (6 bases). V gave up 4 bases and J gave up 11 bases, with 17 bases separating them. In germline, CDR1 is SGDLS, CDR2 YYNGEE. The CDR3 contains 13 residues. Written as DNA, the CDR3 is TGTGCCAGCAGCCCGACGGGACACCTTATGCAGTATTTT. Protein sequence: CASSPTGHLMQYF.

This chain connects TRBV9 to TRBJ2-1, with TRBD2 matching 9 bases. The germline gives CDR1 SGDLS, CDR2 YYNGEE. This CDR3 has 16 amino acids. The V gene end was trimmed by 4 bases and the J gene end by 2 bases; junction bases not matched to a gene: 7. The chain's CDR3 is CASSPNSGGTYNEQFF. CDR3 nucleotide sequence: TGTGCCAGCAGCCCCAACAGCGGGGGGACCTACAATGAGCAGTTCTTC.

The chain uses TRBV7-8 and TRBJ1-1, with 12 bases fitting TRBD1. Germline CDR1 SGHVS, CDR2 FQNEAQ. This CDR3 is built from 14 residues. V dropped 5 bases and J dropped 5; count of bases not matched to a gene: 3. The CDR3 bases are TGTGCCAGCAGCCTGGGACAGGGGGCTACTGAAGCTTTCTTT. This sequence encodes CASSLGQGATEAFF.

The chain combines TRBV7-3 with TRBJ1-3; D call uncertain. V lost 1 base to trimming and J lost 0 bases, with 19 bases between them. Germline V gene sequence: CDR1 SGHTA, CDR2 FQGTGA. There are 19 residues in the CDR3. This chain's CDR3 is CASSLMPWTGNASGNTIYF. In DNA form, the CDR3 reads TGTGCCAGCAGCTTAATGCCTTGGACGGGGAATGCCTCTGGAAACACCATATATTTT.

V usage is TRBV29-1 and J usage is TRBJ1-2; D is ambiguous. This CDR3 contains 11 residues. Trimming stripped 2 bases from V and 6 bases from J, with 7 bases between. CDR1 is SQVTM and CDR2 is ANQGSEA in the germline V gene. Written as DNA, the CDR3 is TGCAGCGTTGAAATGGCTGATGGCTACACCTTC. Its protein is CSVEMADGYTF.

The chain has TRBV25-1 and TRBJ1-3, with unresolved D. Trimming removed 1 base from V and 2 bases from J, with 9 bases in between. This CDR3 comprises 15 residues. The germline gives CDR1 MGHDK, CDR2 SYGVNS. CDR3 residues: CASSESIGTGNTIYF. The CDR3 DNA is TGTGCCAGCAGTGAATCGATAGGGACTGGAAACACCATATATTTT.

V is TRBV28 and J is TRBJ1-1, with 7 bases fitting TRBD1. CDR1 and CDR2 (germline): MDHEN, SYDVKM. V lost 2 bases and J lost 10; bases outside the gene matches: 10. The CDR3 length is 14 residues. CDR3 bases: TGTGCCAGCAGTTTAAACCCGACAGGGAGAAGAGCTTTCTTT. Its translation is CASSLNPTGRRAFF. Full variable domain (remainder filled in from reference TRBV28 and TRBJ1-1): DVKVTQSSRYLVKRTGEKVFLECVQDMDHENMFWYRQDPGLGLRLIYFSYDVKMKEKGDIPEGYSVSREKKERFSLILESASTNQTSMYLCASSLNPTGRRAFFGQGTRLTVV.

The chain recombines TRBV5-8 with TRBJ1-3; D not resolved. The CDR3 covers 14 residues. CDR1 SGHTS and CDR2 YDEGEE come from the germline V gene. The ends were cut back, 2 bases at V and 3 bases at J, with 9 bases in the middle. This CDR3 is CASSFRTFGNTIYF. As DNA, the CDR3 is TGTGCCAGCAGCTTCCGCACCTTTGGAAACACCATATATTTT.

This rearrangement joins TRBV11-3 to TRBJ1-1, with 10 nucleotides matching TRBD1. The CDR3 is 14 amino acids. Germline V lookup: CDR1 SGHNT, CDR2 YENEEA. V shed 1 base, J shed 5 bases, and the junction held 1 base outside the gene matches. The CDR3 reads CASSLGDRGTEAFF. The CDR3 nucleotides read TGTGCCAGCAGCTTAGGGGACAGGGGTACTGAAGCTTTCTTT.

This clone appeared once. The rearrangement uses TRBV4-3 and TRBJ2-3; 13 bases map to TRBD2. Germline V lookup: CDR1 LGHNA, CDR2 YSLEER. V lost 0 bases, J lost 2 bases, and 5 bases stayed unmatched. The CDR3 covers 18 residues. CDR3 loop: CASSQDQTSGGFTDTQYF. The CDR3 DNA reads TGCGCCAGCAGCCAAGATCAGACTAGCGGGGGGTTCACAGATACGCAGTATTTT.

The chain links TRBV15 to TRBJ1-5; no firm D call. Germline V CDR1 and CDR2: LNHNV, YYDKDF (reference sequence). V lost 0 bases to trimming and J lost 0 bases, with 18 bases between them. The CDR3 is 19 residues long. The CDR3 here is CATSRDGLQLEYSNQPQHF. The CDR3 nucleotides read TGTGCCACCAGCAGAGATGGTCTACAGCTAGAGTATAGCAATCAGCCCCAGCATTTT.

The J gene is TRBJ1-6, the V gene TRBV11-2; 8 nucleotides agree with TRBD1. This CDR3 spans 15 amino acids. CDR1 and CDR2 from the germline V gene are SGHAT and FQNNGV. V lost 5 bases and J lost 10; bases outside the gene matches: 10. CDR3 in amino acids: CASSADRAGGSPLHF. The DNA of the CDR3 is TGTGCCAGCAGCGCGGACAGGGCGGGAGGGTCACCCCTCCACTTT.

The rearrangement joins TRBV7-2 to TRBJ2-7; no clear D gene. With 4 bases removed from V and 3 bases from J, the gap between germline ends came to 7 bases. Germline values: CDR1 SGHTA, CDR2 FQGNSA. CDR3 length equals 12 residues. The CDR3 DNA sequence: TGTGCCAGCAGCTCTTCAGACTACGAGCAGTACTTC. Amino acid sequence: CASSSSDYEQYF.

The chain couples TRBV5-1 to TRBJ2-3; a possible D gene is TRBD1 (6 bases). Trimming removed 4 bases at V and 0 bases at J, with 12 bases between. Germline V lookup: CDR1 SGHRS, CDR2 YFSETQ. The CDR3 is 15 amino acids. CDR3: CASSDGTPSTDTQYF. The CDR3 DNA reads as TGCGCCAGCAGCGATGGGACACCAAGCACAGATACGCAGTATTTT.